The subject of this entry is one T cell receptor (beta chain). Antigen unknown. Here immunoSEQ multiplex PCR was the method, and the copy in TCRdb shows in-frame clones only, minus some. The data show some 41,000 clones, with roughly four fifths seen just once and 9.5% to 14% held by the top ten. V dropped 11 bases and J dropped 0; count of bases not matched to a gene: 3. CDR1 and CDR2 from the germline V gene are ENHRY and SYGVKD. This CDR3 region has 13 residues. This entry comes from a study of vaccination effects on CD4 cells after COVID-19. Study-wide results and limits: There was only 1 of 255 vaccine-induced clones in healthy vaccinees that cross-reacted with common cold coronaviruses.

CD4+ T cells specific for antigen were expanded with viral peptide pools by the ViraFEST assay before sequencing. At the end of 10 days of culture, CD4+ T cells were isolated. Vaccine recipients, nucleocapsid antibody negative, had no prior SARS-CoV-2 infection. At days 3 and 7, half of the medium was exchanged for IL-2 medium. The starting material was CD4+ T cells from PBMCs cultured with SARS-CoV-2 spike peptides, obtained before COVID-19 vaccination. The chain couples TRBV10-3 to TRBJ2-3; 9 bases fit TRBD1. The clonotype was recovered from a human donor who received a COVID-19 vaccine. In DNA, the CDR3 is TGTGCCTTCGGACAGGGGAGCACAGATACGCAGTATTTT. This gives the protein CAFGQGSTDTQYF.